The 3 T cell receptor beta chains below all came from one sample that was sequenced in a study of blood T cell repertoires in COVID-19. The protocol was immunoSEQ multiplex PCR, while the TCRdb copy is restricted to in-frame clones and leaves out a portion. The table lists over 250,000 clones, approximately 83% of them singletons, with more than 8% in the top ten. The material sequenced was peripheral blood. The receptor set was obtained from a woman in her 50s who had recovered from COVID-19.

The gene calls are TRBV3-1 (or the pseudogene TRBV3-2) and TRBJ2-5; TRBD2 matches 7 bases. The V segment lost 3 bases and the J segment 1 base; nucleotides outside the gene matches: 8. The CDR3 runs to 16 residues. Germline V gives CDR1 LGHDT, CDR2 YNNKEL (reference sequence). CDR3 sequence (DNA): TGTGCCAGCAGCCAGGGGGGGGTAGCGGGCCAAGAGACCCAGTACTTC. It codes for CASSQGGVAGQETQYF.

V and J are TRBV10-3 and TRBJ2-1, with D tentatively TRBD1 (5 bases). The V and J ends lost 10 bases and 0 bases respectively, with 13 bases between them. The CDR3 extends over 14 amino acids. Germline V gives CDR1 ENHRY, CDR2 SYGVKD. DNA for the CDR3: TGTGCCACCCCGGACACATCCTCCTACAATGAGCAGTTCTTC. Translation gives CATPDTSSYNEQFF.

V and J are TRBV7-3 and TRBJ1-3; D is perhaps TRBD1 (5 bases). CDR1 is SGHTA and CDR2 is FQGTGA in the germline V gene. The length of the CDR3 is 16 residues. The V end was cut by 0 bases, the J end by 0 bases, with 9 bases between. CDR3 DNA: TGTGCCAGCAGCTTAACCCGACAGAGCTCTGGAAACACCATATATTTT. Amino acid sequence: CASSLTRQSSGNTIYF.